The T cell receptor (beta chain) described here comes from a study of T and B cells in COVID-19 patients. Study as a whole: COVID-19 patients gave peripheral blood either during active infection or after recovery.

Multiplex PCR with BIOMED2 TRB-A/B primer pools amplified TRB rearrangements. MiXCR, applied by TCRdb to the multiplex PCR reads, yields one record per CDR3 protein. The table records a few thousand distinct CDR3 sequences, around 27% of them present only once. By proportion, this clonotype is medium-sized. Its antigen is not identified. General study findings and limits: Patients with COVID-19 reportedly showed strongly skewed T cell receptor beta variable and joining gene usage. Few blood samples existed from mildly ill patients during symptoms or early in severe cases. Clonality of TRB repertoires was high in active COVID-19; recovery brought above-healthy diversity and richness.

From blood, about 250-500 ng of genomic DNA served as TRB template. The source material was blood. The origin of this receptor is a human donor with active COVID-19.

CDR3 amino acids: CASSYQDYTGELFF. DNA of the CDR3: TGTGCCAGCAGTTACCAGGACTACACCGGGGAGCTGTTTTTT. The rearrangement joins TRBV6-5 to TRBJ2-2; D possibly corresponds to TRBD2 (5 bases). Trimming took off 2 bases at V and 3 bases at J, with 7 bases between the two ends. CDR1 and CDR2 from the germline V gene are MNHEY and SVGAGI. CDR3 length: 14 amino acids.